This T cell receptor beta chain was documented in a study of breast tumors, draining lymph nodes, adjacent tissues (dated by TCRdb to the mid-2010s). About the study as a whole: Breast cancer patients provided tumor, adjacent nontumor tissue and axillary lymph nodes, and the study compared the TCR beta repertoires across these three sources. In human breast cancer, the study set out to assess how tumor, surrounding tissue and draining lymph node repertoires relate to one another and whether T cells might be exchanged between them. Results the study describes overall, beyond this receptor: The data were considered consistent with the idea that most tumor T cells come from the lymph node and then expand in tumor tissue. The similarity between tumor and nontumor tissue repertoires was significantly greater in luminal-like breast cancer than in basal-like breast cancer. Tumor T-cell repertoires showed less diversity than lymph node repertoires and more diversity than nontumor tissue repertoires, and tumor T-cell repertoires showed preferential V and J gene usage. The conclusion that tumor T cells originate in lymph nodes was presented as consistent with a hypothesis rather than as directly demonstrated.

The instrument given in TCRdb is Illumina HiSeq 2000. Multiplex PCR amplification was used to generate the TCR beta chain libraries. The amplified TCR beta chain products were analyzed by high-throughput sequencing. TCRdb's own reprocessing of the public reads used fastp at Q25 and MiXCR and kept productive beta chains. Identical CDR3 proteins give one entry, which carries the most common genes and DNA. The sample table records under 150,000 distinct CDR3 sequences; about 20% of these occur just once. 2.2% of the sample goes to the ten largest clones. The CDR1 and CDR2 encoded by the germline V gene (reference sequence) are SEHNR and FQNEAQ. Compared with germline, V lacks 5 bases and J lacks 1 base; bases without a gene match: 3. The CDR3 starts with the cysteine, ends with the phenylalanine, and has 15 residues. The read is trimmed to its CDR3 DNA, 45 bases read in frame from base 1. Lymph node samples came from the axillary draining lymph nodes of breast cancer patients.

This clonotype was picked up many times. Its recognized antigen is unknown. No much larger clone is present one base from it, and per-base qualities are unavailable. This sequence was found in a female donor with breast cancer. Some clones in this sample may be carry-over from other donors' samples. The chain couples TRBV7-9 to TRBJ2-3; 10 middle bases align to TRBD2. Input material: axillary lymph node tissue. The CDR3 region has the sequence CASSLGTSGTDTQYF. The nucleotide sequence is TGTGCCAGCAGCCTCGGGACTAGCGGCACAGATACGCAGTATTTT.